The 5 T cell receptor beta chains reported below all come from one sample, sequenced in a study of blood T cell repertoires in COVID-19. TCRdb keeps only in-frame clones here, not all; method: immunoSEQ multiplex PCR. The profile covers about 410,000 clones, with 75% to 90% appearing a single time and under 2% taken by the ten largest. Sequenced sample: peripheral blood. The receptor set was obtained from a woman aged 40 to 50 with COVID-19, enrolled during active disease.

This chain uses TRBV2 with TRBJ2-7; 11 bases agree with TRBD1. This CDR3 contains 14 residues. The J segment lost 0 bases and the V segment lost 7 bases, leaving 2 bases of the junction unmatched. Per the germline V gene, CDR1 is SNHLY and CDR2 is FYNNEI. The CDR3 sequence is CASKGQGDSYEQYF. DNA of the CDR3: TGTGCCAGCAAGGGACAGGGGGACTCCTACGAGCAGTACTTC.

In this sample, this clone turned up a few times. Other DNA sequences in this sample translate to the same CDR3. The CDR3 loop is CASSLLNQPQHF. The DNA of the CDR3 is TGTGCCAGCAGCCTACTAAATCAGCCCCAGCATTTT. The chain uses TRBV3-1 (or the pseudogene TRBV3-2) and TRBJ1-5; no firm D call. Trimming cost V 4 bases and J 4 bases, with 5 bases left between them. CDR1 and CDR2 (germline): LGHDT, YNNKEL (reference sequence). The CDR3 runs to 12 residues.

The rearrangement links TRBV27 to TRBJ1-5; unclear D gene. V lost 3 bases and J lost 0, with 6 bases in between. Germline V gives CDR1 MNHEY, CDR2 SMNVEV (reference sequence). The CDR3 length is 14 residues. CDR3 loop: CASSLQFSNQPQHF. CDR3 in DNA: TGTGCCAGCAGTTTGCAGTTTAGCAATCAGCCCCAGCATTTT.

CDR3 DNA sequence: TGTGCCAGCAGCTTGCGGGGCTCCTACGAGCAGTACTTC. Its protein product is CASSLRGSYEQYF. V usage is TRBV5-6 and J usage is TRBJ2-7, with D possibly matching TRBD2 (5 bases). Between the trimmed V and J ends, which lost 1 base and 0 bases, there was a span of 5 bases. Per germline, CDR1 SGHDT and CDR2 YYEEEE. The CDR3 runs 13 residues.

V usage is TRBV7-3 and J usage is TRBJ2-4; a weak D match, TRBD1 (6 bases). The CDR3 runs to 13 residues. CDR1 and CDR2 from the germline V gene are SGHTA and FQGTGA. Between the trimmed V and J ends, which lost 5 bases and 6 bases, there was a span of 11 bases. This CDR3 reads CASSEQGGNIQYF. The CDR3 nucleotides are TGTGCCAGCAGCGAACAGGGCGGAAACATTCAGTACTTC.